This passage covers 4 T cell receptor beta chains from one sample sequenced in a study of cytomegalovirus exposure and HLA in healthy donors. TCRdb keeps only in-frame clones here, not all; method: immunoSEQ multiplex PCR. Among some 140,000 clones listed, 70% to 90% were seen once. Sequenced sample: PBMCs. All receptors derive from a man between 18 and 35 years old in good health and CMV-seropositive.

The table lists this clone with a few counts. The rearrangement joins TRBV2 to TRBJ1-2; the match to TRBD1 covers 7 bases. V shed 5 bases and J 5 bases; nucleotides not matched to a gene: 8. The CDR3 length is 14 residues. The germline CDR1 and CDR2 sequences are SNHLY and FYNNEI. CDR3 residues: CASSPEDRRYGYTF. In DNA, the CDR3 is TGTGCCAGCAGTCCAGAGGACAGGAGGTATGGCTACACCTTC.

This clone was observed a single time. The V and J genes are TRBV5-4 and TRBJ2-3; weak D call: TRBD1 (5 bases). This CDR3 region has 13 residues. Germline values: CDR1 SGHNT, CDR2 YYREEE (reference sequence). V was shortened by 3 bases and J by 8 bases, with 13 bases between the two germline ends. The CDR3 DNA reads TGTGCCAGCAGCTCCCAGGGTGAACCTACGCAGTATTTT. As protein: CASSSQGEPTQYF.

The chain has TRBV9 and TRBJ2-3, with D possibly being TRBD1 (6 bases). This CDR3 contains 14 residues. V was cut by 4 bases and J by 5 bases, with 14 bases left in between. Germline CDR1 SGDLS, CDR2 YYNGEE. CDR3 sequence: CASSPRQERDTQYF. The DNA of the CDR3 is TGTGCCAGCAGCCCCCGACAGGAACGAGATACGCAGTATTTT.

The chain couples TRBV9 to TRBJ2-1, with 7 bases that match TRBD1. This CDR3 comprises 15 residues. From germline, CDR1 is SGDLS and CDR2 YYNGEE. With 0 bases clipped from V and 10 bases from J, the junction kept 10 bases outside the gene matches. CDR3 sequence: CASSVVDRSSPEQFF. CDR3 DNA sequence: TGTGCCAGCAGCGTAGTGGACAGGTCATCGCCGGAGCAGTTCTTC.